This T cell receptor (beta chain) was identified during a study of T cells expressing NK-cell markers. Whole-study context: There were seven HCMV-seropositive donors and one seronegative donor among the eight sequenced.

As the method of synthesis, 5'RACE template switching with UMIs yielded TCR beta cDNA. TCRdb reanalyzed the 5' RACE reads and collapses them to one entry per CDR3 protein, without DNA. This sample's table reports approximately 110,000 distinct CDR3 sequences. This sequence was found in a woman between 18 and 69 years old in good health. The sample taken for sequencing was blood T cells: a sorted CD56 or NKG2C T cell subset, CD4+ or CD8+ T cells, or bulk PBMC T cells (not recorded which).

Here the CDR3 reads CAWSVPGPLSDEQFF. The gene calls are TRBV30 and TRBJ2-1; the D call from TCRdb, TRBD1, cannot be confirmed without DNA. The CDR3 is made up of 15 amino acids. Germline-derived CDR1 and CDR2 are GTSNPN and SVGIG (reference sequence).